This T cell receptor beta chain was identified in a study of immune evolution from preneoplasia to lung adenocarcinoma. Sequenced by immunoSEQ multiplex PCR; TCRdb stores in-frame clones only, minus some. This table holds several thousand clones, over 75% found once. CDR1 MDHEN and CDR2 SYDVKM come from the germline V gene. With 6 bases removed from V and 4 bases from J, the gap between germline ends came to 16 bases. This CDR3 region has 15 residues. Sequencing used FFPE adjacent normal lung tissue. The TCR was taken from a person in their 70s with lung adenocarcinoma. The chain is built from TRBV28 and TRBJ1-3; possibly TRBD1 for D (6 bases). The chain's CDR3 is CASSFGGGRGNTIYF. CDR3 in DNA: TGTGCCAGCAGCTTCGGGGGGGGGCGCGGAAACACCATATATTTT.